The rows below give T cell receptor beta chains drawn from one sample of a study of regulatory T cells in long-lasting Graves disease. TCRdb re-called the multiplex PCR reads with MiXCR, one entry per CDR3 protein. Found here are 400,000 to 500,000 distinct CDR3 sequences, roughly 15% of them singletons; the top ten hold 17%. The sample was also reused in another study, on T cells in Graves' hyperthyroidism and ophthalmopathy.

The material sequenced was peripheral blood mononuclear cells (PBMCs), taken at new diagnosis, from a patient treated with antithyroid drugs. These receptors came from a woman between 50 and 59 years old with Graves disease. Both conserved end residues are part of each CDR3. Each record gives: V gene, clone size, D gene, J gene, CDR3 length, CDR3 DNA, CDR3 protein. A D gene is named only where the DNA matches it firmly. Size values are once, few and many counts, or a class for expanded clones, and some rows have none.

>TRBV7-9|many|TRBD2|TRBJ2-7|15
TGTGCCAGCAGCCGATGGACTAGCGGTCCCTACGAGCAGTACTTC
CASSRWTSGPYEQYF
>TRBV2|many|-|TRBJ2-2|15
TGTGCCAGCAGTGAAGCTGGGAGGTTCGCCGGGGAGCTGTTTTTT
CASSEAGRFAGELFF
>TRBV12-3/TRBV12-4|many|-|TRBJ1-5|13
TGTGCCAGCAGCCGGGACAGCAATCAGCCCCAGCATTTT
CASSRDSNQPQHF
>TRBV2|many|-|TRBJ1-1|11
TGTGCCAGCAGTGAAGCGCCCCAAGCTTTCTTT
CASSEAPQAFF
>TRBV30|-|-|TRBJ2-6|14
TGTGCCTGGAAGTTGGACCCTGGGGCCAACGTCCTGACTTTC
CAWKLDPGANVLTF
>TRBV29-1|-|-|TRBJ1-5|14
TGCAGCGTTAGTGCGGGGATCCGGGATCAGCCCCAGCATTTT
CSVSAGIRDQPQHF
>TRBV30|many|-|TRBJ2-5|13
TGTGCCTGGAGCAACGTGCCTCAAGAGACCCAGTACTTC
CAWSNVPQETQYF
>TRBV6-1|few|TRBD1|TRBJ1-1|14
TGTGCCAGCAGTGCCCAGGGGGCGCAGAGTGAAGCTTTCTTT
CASSAQGAQSEAFF
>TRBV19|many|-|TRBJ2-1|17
TGTGCCAGTAGTATTATCTACGCGGGACACGGCCTTTATGAGCAGTTCTTC
CASSIIYAGHGLYEQFF
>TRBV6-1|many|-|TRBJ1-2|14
TGTGCCAGCACCCCTCAAGCGCGTGACTATGGCTACACCTTC
CASTPQARDYGYTF
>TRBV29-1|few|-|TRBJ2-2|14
TGCAGCGTTGTCTGGGCAGCTGACACCGGGGAGCTGTTTTTT
CSVVWAADTGELFF
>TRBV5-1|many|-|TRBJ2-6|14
TGCGCCAGCAGCTCCCAGGCTGGGGCCAACGTCCTGACTTTC
CASSSQAGANVLTF
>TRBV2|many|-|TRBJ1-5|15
TGTGCCAGCAGTGAGCAGGGTCCCCGCAATCAGCCCCAGCATTTT
CASSEQGPRNQPQHF
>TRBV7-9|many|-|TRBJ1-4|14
TGTGCCAGCAGCCCCGGACAGTCGATACCAAAACTGTTTTTT
CASSPGQSIPKLFF
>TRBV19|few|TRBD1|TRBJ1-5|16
TGTGCCAGTAGTATCCTGACAGGGCCGAGCAATCAGCCCCAGCATTTT
CASSILTGPSNQPQHF
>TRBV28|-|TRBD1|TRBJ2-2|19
TGTGCCAGCAGTTCACCCGCCTCCGGACAGGGGTCGAACACCGGGGGGCTGTTTTTT
CASSSPASGQGSNTGGLFF